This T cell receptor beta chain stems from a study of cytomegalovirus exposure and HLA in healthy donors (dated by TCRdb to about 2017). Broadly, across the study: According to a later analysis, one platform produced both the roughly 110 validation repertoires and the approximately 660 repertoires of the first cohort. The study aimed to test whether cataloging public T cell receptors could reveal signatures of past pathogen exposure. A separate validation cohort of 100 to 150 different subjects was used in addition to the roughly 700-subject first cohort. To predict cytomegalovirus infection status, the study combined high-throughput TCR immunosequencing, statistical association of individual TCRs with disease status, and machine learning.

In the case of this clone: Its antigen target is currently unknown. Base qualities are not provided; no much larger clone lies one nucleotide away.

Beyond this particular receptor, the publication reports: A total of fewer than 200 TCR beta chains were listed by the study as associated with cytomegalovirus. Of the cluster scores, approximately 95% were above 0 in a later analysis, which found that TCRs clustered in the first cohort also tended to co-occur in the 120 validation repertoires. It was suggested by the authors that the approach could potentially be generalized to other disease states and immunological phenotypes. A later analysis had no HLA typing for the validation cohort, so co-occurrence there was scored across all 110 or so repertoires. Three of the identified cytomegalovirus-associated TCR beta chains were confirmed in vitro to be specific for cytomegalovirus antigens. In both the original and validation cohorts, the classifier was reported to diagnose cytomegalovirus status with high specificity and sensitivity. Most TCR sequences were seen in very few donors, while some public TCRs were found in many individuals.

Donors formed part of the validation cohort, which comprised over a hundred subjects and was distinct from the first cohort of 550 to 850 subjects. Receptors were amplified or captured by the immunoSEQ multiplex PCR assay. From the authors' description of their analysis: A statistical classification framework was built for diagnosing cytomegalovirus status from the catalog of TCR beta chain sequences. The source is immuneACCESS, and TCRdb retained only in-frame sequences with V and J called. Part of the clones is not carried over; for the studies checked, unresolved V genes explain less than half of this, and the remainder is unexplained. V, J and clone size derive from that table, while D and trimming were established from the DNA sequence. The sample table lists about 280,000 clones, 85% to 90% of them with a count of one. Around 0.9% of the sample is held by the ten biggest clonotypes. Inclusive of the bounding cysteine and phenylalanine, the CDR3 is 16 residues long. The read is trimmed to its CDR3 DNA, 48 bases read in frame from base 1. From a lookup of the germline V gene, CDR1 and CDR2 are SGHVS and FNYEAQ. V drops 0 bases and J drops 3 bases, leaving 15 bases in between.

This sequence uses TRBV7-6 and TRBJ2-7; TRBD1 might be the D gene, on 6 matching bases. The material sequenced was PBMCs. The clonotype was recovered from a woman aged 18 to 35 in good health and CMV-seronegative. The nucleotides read TGTGCCAGCAGCTTAGCTCCGGCACAGGGCTTCTACGAGCAGTACTTC. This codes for CASSLAPAQGFYEQYF.